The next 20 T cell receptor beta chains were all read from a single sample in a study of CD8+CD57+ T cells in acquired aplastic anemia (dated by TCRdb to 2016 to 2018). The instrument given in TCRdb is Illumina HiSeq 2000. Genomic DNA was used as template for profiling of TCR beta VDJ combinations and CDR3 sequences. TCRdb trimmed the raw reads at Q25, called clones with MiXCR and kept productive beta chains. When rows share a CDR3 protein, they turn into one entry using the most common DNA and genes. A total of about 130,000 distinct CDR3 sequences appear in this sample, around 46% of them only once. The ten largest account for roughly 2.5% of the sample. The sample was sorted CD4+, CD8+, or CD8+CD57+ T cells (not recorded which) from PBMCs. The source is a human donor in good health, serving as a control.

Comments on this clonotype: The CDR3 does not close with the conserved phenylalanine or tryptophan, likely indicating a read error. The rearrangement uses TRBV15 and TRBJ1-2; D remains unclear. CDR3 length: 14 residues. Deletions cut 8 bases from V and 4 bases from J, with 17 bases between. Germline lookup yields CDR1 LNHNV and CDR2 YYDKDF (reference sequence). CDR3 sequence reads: CATGKDGHGYGYTS. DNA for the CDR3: TGTGCCACCGGCAAAGATGGGCATGGCTATGGCTACACCTCC.

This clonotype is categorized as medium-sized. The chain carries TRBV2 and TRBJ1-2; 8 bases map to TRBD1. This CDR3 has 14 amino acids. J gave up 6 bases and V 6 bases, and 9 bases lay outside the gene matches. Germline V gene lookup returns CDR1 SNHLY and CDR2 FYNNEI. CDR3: CASRSLDRANGYTF. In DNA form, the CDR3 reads TGTGCCAGCAGATCCCTGGACAGGGCTAATGGCTACACCTTC.

In nucleotides, the CDR3 is TGTGCCAGCAACCCGCCGGGCAGTAACACTGAAGCTTTCTTT. The encoded protein is CASNPPGSNTEAFF. V gene TRBV5-6 combines with J gene TRBJ1-1, with D unclear. The V gene lost 6 bases and the J gene lost 2 bases, with 14 bases spanning the gap. The germline gives CDR1 SGHDT, CDR2 YYEEEE. The CDR3 totals 14 residues.

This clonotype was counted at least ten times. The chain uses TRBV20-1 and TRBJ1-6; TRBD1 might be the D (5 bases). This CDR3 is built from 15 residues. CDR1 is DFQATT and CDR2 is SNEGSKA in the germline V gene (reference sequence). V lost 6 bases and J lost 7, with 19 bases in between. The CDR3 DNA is TGCAGTGCCTCAATATCGGGACCGAAGAATTCACCCCTCCACTTT. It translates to CSASISGPKNSPLHF.

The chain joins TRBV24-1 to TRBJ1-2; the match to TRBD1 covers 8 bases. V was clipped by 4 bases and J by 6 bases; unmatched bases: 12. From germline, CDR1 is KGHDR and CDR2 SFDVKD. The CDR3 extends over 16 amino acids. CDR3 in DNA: TGTGCCACCAGTGAATATACCGGGACAGGTCTCGATGGCTACACCTTC. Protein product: CATSEYTGTGLDGYTF.

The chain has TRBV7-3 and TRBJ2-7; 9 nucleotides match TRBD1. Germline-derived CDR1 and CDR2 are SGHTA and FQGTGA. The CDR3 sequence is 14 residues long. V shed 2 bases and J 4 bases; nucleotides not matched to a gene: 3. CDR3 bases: TGTGCCAGCAGCTTACAAGGACAGGGGTACGAGCAGTACTTC. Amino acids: CASSLQGQGYEQYF.

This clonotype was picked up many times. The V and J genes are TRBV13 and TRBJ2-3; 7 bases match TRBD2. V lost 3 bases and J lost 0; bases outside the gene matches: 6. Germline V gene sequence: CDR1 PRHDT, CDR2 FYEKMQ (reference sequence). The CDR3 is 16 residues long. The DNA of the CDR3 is TGTGCCAGCAGCTTTTCGGTGGGGGGGAGCACAGATACGCAGTATTTT. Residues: CASSFSVGGSTDTQYF.

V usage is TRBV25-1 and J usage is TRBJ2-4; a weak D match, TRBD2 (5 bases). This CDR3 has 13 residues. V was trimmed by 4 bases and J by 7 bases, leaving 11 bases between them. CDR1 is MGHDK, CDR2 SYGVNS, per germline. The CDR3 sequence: CASSGWTGNIQYF. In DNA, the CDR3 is TGTGCCAGCAGTGGATGGACTGGGAACATTCAGTACTTC. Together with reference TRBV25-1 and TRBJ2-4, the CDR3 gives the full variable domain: EADIYQTPRYLVIGTGKKITLECSQTMGHDKMYWYQQDPGMELHLIHYSYGVNSTEKGDLSSESTVSRIRTEHFPLTLESARPSHTSQYLCASSGWTGNIQYFGAGTRLSVL.

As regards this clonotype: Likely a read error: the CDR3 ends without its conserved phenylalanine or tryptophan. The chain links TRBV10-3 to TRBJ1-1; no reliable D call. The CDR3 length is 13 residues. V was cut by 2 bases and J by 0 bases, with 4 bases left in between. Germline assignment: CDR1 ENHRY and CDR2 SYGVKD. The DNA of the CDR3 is TGTGCCATCAGTGAGAGGGTGAACACTGAAGCTTTCCTT. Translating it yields CAISERVNTEAFL.

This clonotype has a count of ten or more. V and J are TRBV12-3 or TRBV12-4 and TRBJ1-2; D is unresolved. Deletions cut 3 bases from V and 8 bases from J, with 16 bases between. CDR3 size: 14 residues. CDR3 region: CASSFRPEVQGYTF. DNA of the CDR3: TGTGCCAGCAGTTTCCGCCCGGAGGTACAAGGCTACACCTTC.

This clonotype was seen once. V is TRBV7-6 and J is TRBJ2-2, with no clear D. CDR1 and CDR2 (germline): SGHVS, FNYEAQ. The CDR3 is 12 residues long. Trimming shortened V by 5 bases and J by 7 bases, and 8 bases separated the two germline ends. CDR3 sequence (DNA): TGTGCCAGCAGCCGCCGAAGCGGGGAGCTGTTTTTT. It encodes CASSRRSGELFF.

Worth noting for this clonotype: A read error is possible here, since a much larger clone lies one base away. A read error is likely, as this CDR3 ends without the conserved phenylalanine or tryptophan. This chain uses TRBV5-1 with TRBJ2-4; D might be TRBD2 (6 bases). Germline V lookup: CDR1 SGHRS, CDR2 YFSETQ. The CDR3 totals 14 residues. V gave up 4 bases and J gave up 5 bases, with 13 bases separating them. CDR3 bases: TGCGCCAGCAGCCCCGGGGGTTCGGAAAACATTCAGTACTCC. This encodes CASSPGGSENIQYS.

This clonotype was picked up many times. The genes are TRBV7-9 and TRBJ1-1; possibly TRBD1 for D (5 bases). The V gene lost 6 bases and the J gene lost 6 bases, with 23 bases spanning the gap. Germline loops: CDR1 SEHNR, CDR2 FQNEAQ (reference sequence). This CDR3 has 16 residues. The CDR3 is CASSSLGGLPTSEAFF. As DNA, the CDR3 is TGTGCCAGCAGTTCTCTCGGGGGACTGCCTACCTCTGAAGCTTTCTTT.

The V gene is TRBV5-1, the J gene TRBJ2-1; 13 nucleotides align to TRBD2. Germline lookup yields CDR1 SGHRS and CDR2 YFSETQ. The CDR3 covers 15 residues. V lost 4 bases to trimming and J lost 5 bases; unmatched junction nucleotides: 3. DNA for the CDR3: TGCGCCAGCAGCCTCGGGACTAGCGGGAACAATGAGCAGTTCTTC. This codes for CASSLGTSGNNEQFF.

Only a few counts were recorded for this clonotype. The CDR3 nucleotides are TGTGCCAGCAGGTCCCTAGCGGGAGGGATCCAAGAGACCCAGTACTTC. This translates into CASRSLAGGIQETQYF. This chain links TRBV6-1 with TRBJ2-5; 12 bases line up with TRBD2. CDR1 is MNHNS and CDR2 is SASEGT in the germline V gene. CDR3 length: 16 amino acids. V gave up 6 bases and J gave up 1 base; unmatched junction bases: 6.

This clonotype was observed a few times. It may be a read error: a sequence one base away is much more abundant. This CDR3 reads CASSQRGTGPRFF. The CDR3 DNA reads as TGTGCCAGCAGCCAACGGGGGACAGGGCCTCGTTTCTTT. The genes are TRBV3-1 and TRBJ1-1; 9 nucleotides align to TRBD1. The V and J ends lost 2 bases and 13 bases, in that order; junction bases with no gene match: 8. CDR1 LGHDT and CDR2 YNNKEL come from the germline V gene (reference sequence). CDR3 size: 13 residues.

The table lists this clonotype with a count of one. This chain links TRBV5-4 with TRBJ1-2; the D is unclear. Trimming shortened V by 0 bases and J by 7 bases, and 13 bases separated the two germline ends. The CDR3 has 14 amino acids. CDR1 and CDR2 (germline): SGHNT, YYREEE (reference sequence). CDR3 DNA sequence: TGTGCCAGCAGCTTGGAGGTGGGCCTCGTTGGCTACACCTTC. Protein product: CASSLEVGLVGYTF.

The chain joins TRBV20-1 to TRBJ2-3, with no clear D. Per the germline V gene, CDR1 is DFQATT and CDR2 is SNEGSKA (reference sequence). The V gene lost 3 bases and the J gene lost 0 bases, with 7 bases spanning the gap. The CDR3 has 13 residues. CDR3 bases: TGCAGTGCTAGTCACAGTAGCACAGATACGCAGTATTTT. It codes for CSASHSSTDTQYF.

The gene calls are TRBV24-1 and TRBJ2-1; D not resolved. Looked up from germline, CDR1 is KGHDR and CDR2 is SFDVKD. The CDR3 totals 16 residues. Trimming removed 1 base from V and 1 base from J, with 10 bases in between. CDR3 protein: CATSDLYTESYNEQFF. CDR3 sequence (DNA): TGTGCCACCAGTGATTTATACACCGAGTCCTACAATGAGCAGTTCTTC.

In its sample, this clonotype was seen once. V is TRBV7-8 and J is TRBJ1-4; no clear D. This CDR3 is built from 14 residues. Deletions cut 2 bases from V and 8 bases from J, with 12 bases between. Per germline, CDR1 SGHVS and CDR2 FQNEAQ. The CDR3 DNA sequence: TGTGCCAGCAGCTTAAGCGGGCGCGACGAAAAACTGTTTTTT. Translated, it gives CASSLSGRDEKLFF.